This T cell receptor (beta chain) was sequenced in a study of CD8+ T cells in alopecia areata. Treatment indicated: oral pan-JAK inhibitor, 5-10 mg twice daily. Germline CDR1 MNHNS, CDR2 SASEGT. This CDR3 is built from 11 residues. Trimming cost V 6 bases and J 4 bases, with 4 bases left between them. cDNA prepared by RNA extraction and subsequent reverse transcription served as the template for sequencing. Clones were read by immunoSEQ multiplex PCR, and TCRdb kept only the in-frame ones, dropping some. The data contain 80,000 to 100,000 clones, 44% of them singletons. The sequenced sample was CD8+ T cells sorted from blood, obtained at week 24, from a patient treated with tofacitinib. The chain carries TRBV6-1 and TRBJ1-5; no clear D. This clonotype was sampled from a human donor with alopecia areata. The CDR3 loop reads CASRRNQPQHF. The DNA of the CDR3 is TGTGCCAGCAGGCGGAATCAGCCCCAGCATTTT.